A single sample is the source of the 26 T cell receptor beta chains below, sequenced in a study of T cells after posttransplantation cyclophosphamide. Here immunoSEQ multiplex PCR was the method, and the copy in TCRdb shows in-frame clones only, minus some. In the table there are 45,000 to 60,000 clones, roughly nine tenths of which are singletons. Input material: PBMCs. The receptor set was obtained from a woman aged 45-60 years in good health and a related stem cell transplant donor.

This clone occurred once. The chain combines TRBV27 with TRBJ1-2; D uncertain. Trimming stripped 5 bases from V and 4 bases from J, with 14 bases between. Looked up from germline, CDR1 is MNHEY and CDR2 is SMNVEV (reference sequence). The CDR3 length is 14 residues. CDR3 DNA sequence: TGTGCCAGCAGTCCCTCCGTTATTTCCTATGGCTACACCTTC. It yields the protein CASSPSVISYGYTF.

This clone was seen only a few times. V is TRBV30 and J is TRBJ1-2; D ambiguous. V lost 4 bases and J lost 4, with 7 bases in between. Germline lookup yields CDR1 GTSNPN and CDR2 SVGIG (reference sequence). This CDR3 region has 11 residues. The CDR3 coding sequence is TGTGCCTGGACGGTTGTCTATGGCTACACCTTC. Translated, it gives CAWTVVYGYTF.

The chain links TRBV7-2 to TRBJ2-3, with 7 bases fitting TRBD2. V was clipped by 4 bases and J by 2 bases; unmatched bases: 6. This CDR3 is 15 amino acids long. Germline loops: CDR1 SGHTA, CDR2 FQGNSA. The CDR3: CASSSPAGSTDTQYF. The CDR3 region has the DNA TGTGCCAGCAGCTCGCCAGCGGGGTCCACAGATACGCAGTATTTT. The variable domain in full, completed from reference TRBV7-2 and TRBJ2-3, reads GAGVSQSPSNKVTEKGKDVELRCDPISGHTALYWYRQSLGQGLEFLIYFQGNSAPDKSGLPSDRFSAERTGGSVSTLTIQRTQQEDSAVYLCASSSPAGSTDTQYFGPGTRLTVL.

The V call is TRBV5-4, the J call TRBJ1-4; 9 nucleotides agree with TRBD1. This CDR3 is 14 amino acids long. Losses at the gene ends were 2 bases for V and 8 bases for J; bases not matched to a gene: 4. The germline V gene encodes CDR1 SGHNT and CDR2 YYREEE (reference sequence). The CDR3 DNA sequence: TGTGCCAGCAGCTTCCGGGACAGGGCCGAAAAACTGTTTTTT. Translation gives CASSFRDRAEKLFF.

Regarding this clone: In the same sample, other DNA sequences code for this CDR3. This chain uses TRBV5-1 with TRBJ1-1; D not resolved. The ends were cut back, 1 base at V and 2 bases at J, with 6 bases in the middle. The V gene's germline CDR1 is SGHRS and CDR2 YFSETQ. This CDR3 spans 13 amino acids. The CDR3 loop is CASSLTENTEAFF. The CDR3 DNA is TGCGCCAGCAGCTTGACAGAAAACACTGAAGCTTTCTTT.

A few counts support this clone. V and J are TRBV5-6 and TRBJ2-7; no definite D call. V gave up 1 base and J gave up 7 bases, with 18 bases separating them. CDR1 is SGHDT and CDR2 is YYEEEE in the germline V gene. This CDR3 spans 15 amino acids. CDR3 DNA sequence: TGTGCCAGCAGCTTGAGGAGAAGACCACTACGGGAGCAGTACTTC. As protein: CASSLRRRPLREQYF.

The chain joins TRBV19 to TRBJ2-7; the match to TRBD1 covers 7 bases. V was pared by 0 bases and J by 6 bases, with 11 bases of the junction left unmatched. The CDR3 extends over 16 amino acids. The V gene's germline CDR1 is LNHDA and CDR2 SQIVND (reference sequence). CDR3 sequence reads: CASSIEGGRGLREQYF. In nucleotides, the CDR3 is TGTGCCAGTAGTATAGAAGGGGGCAGGGGCCTCCGCGAGCAGTACTTC. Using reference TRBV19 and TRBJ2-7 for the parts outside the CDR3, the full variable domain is DGGITQSPKYLFRKEGQNVTLSCEQNLNHDAMYWYRQDPGQGLRLIYYSQIVNDFQKGDIAEGYSVSREKKESFPLTVTSAQKNPTAFYLCASSIEGGRGLREQYFGPGTRLTVT.

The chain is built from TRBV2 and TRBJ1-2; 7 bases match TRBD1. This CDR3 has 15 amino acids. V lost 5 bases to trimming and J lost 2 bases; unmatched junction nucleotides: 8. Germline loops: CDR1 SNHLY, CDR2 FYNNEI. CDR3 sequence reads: CASSQTEGANYGYTF. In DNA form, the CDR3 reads TGTGCCAGCAGTCAAACGGAGGGGGCGAACTATGGCTACACCTTC.

The CDR3: CASSVEGNYGYTF. The CDR3 bases are TGTGCCAGCAGTGTGGAGGGAAACTATGGCTACACCTTC. The chain uses TRBV2 and TRBJ1-2; D unclear. CDR1 is SNHLY and CDR2 is FYNNEI in the germline V gene. V was clipped by 4 bases and J by 2 bases, with 8 bases between them. This CDR3 region has 13 residues.

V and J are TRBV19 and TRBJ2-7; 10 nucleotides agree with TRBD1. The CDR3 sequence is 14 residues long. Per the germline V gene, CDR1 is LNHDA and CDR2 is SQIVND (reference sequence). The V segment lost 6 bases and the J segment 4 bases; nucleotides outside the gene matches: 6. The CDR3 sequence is CASSPGTGDYEQYF. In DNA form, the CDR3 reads TGTGCCAGTAGCCCCGGGACAGGGGATTACGAGCAGTACTTC. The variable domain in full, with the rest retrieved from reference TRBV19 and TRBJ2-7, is DGGITQSPKYLFRKEGQNVTLSCEQNLNHDAMYWYRQDPGQGLRLIYYSQIVNDFQKGDIAEGYSVSREKKESFPLTVTSAQKNPTAFYLCASSPGTGDYEQYFGPGTRLTVT.

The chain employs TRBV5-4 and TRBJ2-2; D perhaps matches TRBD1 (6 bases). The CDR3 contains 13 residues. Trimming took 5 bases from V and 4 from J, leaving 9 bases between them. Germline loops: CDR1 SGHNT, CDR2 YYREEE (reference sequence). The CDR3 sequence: CASRGALTGELFF. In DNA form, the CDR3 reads TGTGCCAGCAGGGGGGCCCTCACCGGGGAGCTGTTTTTT. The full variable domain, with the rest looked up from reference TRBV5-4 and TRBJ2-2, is ETGVTQSPTHLIKTRGQQVTLRCSSQSGHNTVSWYQQALGQGPQFIFQYYREEENGRGNFPPRFSGLQFPNYSSELNVNALELDDSALYLCASRGALTGELFFGEGSRLTVL.

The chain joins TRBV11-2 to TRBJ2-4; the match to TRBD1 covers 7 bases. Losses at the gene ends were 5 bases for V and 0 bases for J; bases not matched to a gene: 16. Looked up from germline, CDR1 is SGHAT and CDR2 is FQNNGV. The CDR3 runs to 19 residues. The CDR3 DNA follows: TGTGCCAGCAGCCGAGACCGGGACAGAGGCTTACTAGCCAAAAACATTCAGTACTTC. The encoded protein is CASSRDRDRGLLAKNIQYF.

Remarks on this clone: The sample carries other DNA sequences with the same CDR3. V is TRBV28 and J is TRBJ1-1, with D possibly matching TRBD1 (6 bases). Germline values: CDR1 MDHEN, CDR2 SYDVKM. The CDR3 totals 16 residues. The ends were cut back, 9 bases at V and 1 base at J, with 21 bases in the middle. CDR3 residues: CASPPAGAEKNTEAFF. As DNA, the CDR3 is TGTGCCAGTCCTCCAGCGGGGGCGGAGAAGAACACTGAAGCTTTCTTT.

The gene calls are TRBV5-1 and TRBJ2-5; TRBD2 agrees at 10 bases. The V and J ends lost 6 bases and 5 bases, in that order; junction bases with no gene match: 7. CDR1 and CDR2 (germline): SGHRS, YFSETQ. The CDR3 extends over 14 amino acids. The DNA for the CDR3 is TGCGCCAGCACCATGGGACTAGCGAGGGAGACCCAGTACTTC. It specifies CASTMGLARETQYF.

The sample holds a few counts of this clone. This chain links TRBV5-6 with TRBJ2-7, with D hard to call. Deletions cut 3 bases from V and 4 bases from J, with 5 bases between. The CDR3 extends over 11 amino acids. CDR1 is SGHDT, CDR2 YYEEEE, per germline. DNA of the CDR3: TGTGCCAGCAGCTCCCCGTACGAGCAGTACTTC. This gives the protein CASSSPYEQYF.

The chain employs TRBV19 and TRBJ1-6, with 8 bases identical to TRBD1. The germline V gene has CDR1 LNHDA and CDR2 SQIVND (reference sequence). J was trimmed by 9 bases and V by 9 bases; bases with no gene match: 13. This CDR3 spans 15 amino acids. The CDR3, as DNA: TGTGCCAGCACACAAGGACAGGGAAGGGGTTCACCCCTCCACTTT. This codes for CASTQGQGRGSPLHF. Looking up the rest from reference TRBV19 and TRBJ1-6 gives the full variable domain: DGGITQSPKYLFRKEGQNVTLSCEQNLNHDAMYWYRQDPGQGLRLIYYSQIVNDFQKGDIAEGYSVSREKKESFPLTVTSAQKNPTAFYLCASTQGQGRGSPLHFGNGTRLTVT.

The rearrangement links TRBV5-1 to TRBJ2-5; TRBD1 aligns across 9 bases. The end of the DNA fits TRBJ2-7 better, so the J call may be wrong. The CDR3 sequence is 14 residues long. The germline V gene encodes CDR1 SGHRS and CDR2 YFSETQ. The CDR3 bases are TGCGCCAGCAGCTCCGGGACAGGGACCTACGAGCAGTACTTC. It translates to CASSSGTGTYEQYF.

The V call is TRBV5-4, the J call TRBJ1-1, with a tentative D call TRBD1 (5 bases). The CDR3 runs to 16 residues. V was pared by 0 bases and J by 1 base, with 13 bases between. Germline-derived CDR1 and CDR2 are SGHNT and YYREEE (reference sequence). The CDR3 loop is CASSLVGRAWNTEAFF. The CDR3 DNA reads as TGTGCCAGCAGCTTGGTGGGCAGGGCGTGGAACACTGAAGCTTTCTTT.

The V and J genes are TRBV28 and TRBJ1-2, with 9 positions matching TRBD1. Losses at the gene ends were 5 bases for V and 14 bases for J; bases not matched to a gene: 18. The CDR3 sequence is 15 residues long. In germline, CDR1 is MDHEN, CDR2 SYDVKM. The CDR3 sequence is CASSPPGTGRGLVTF. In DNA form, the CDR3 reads TGTGCCAGCAGTCCCCCCGGGACAGGGAGGGGTTTGGTAACCTTC.

The CDR3 spells CASSGLAGGADTQYF. In DNA form, the CDR3 reads TGTGCCAGCAGCGGACTAGCGGGGGGGGCAGATACGCAGTATTTT. This rearrangement joins TRBV6-1 to TRBJ2-3; TRBD2 agrees at 15 bases. There are 15 residues in the CDR3. Germline V gene data show CDR1 as MNHNS and CDR2 as SASEGT. V was pared by 6 bases and J by 4 bases, with 2 bases of the junction left unmatched.

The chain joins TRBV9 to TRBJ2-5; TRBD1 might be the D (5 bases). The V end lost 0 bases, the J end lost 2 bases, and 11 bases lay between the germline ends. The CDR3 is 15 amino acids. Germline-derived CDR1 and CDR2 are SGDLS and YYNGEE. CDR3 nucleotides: TGTGCCAGCAGCGTAGAGCCCCAGGGACAAGAGACCCAGTACTTC. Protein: CASSVEPQGQETQYF.

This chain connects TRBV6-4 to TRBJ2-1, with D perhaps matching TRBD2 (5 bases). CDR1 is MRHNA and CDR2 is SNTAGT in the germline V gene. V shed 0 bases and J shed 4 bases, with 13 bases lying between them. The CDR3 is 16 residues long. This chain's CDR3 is CASSDSSSGEYNEQFF. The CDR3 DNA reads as TGTGCCAGCAGTGACTCTTCCAGCGGTGAATACAATGAGCAGTTCTTC.

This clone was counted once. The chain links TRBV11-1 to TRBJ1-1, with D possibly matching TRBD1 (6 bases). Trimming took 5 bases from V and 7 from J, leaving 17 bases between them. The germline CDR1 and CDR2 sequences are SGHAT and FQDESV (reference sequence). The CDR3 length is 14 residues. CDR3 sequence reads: CASSRGHSRDEAFF. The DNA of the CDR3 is TGTGCCAGCAGCCGGGGACATTCTAGGGATGAAGCTTTCTTT.

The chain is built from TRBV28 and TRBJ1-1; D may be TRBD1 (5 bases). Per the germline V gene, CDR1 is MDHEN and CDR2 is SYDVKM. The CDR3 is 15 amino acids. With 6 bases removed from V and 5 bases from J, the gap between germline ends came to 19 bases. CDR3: CASSPDGTLLTEAFF. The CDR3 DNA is TGTGCCAGCAGCCCCGACGGGACTTTGTTAACTGAAGCTTTCTTT. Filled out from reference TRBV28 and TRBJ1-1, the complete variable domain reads DVKVTQSSRYLVKRTGEKVFLECVQDMDHENMFWYRQDPGLGLRLIYFSYDVKMKEKGDIPEGYSVSREKKERFSLILESASTNQTSMYLCASSPDGTLLTEAFFGQGTRLTVV.

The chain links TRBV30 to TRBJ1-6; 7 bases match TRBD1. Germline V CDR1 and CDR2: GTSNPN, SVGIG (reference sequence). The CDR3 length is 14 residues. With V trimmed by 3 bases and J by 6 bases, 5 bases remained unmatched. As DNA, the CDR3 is TGTGCCTGGAGCCCCGGGACAGTTAATTCACCCCTCCACTTT. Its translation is CAWSPGTVNSPLHF.

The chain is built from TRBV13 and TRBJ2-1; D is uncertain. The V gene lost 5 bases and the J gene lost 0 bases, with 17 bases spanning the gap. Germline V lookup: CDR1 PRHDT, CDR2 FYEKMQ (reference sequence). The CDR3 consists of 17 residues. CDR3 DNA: TGTGCCAGCAGCACCGACCCGAGGTCCGCCTCCTACAATGAGCAGTTCTTC. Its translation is CASSTDPRSASYNEQFF. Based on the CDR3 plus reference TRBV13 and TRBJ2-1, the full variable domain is AAGVIQSPRHLIKEKRETATLKCYPIPRHDTVYWYQQGPGQDPQFLISFYEKMQSDKGSIPDRFSAQQFSDYHSELNMSSLELGDSALYFCASSTDPRSASYNEQFFGPGTRLTVL.